These 13 T cell receptor beta chains came from one sample sequenced in a study of T-cell memory formation after mild COVID-19. Each CDR3 protein gets one entry after TCRdb re-called the 5' RACE reads with MiXCR. The data show about 45,000 distinct CDR3 sequences, less than 7.5% seen once. The sequencing input was PBMCs or a T cell subset sorted from them (not recorded which). The receptors shown here come from a man younger than 35 who had mild COVID-19 (a few samples of this study predate the infection). Cell type and time point are not known.

This clonotype came up many times. The chain is built from TRBV2 and TRBJ2-2; 7 bases match TRBD1. V lost 6 bases and J lost 6; bases outside the gene matches: 7. The CDR3 length is 14 residues. Germline V gives CDR1 SNHLY, CDR2 FYNNEI. The CDR3 region has the DNA TGTGCCAGCAGAACAGACAGGGCACCCGGGGAGCTGTTTTTT. It specifies CASRTDRAPGELFF.

This clonotype has only a few counts. The chain recombines TRBV2 with TRBJ1-4; possibly TRBD1 for D (5 bases). Germline loops: CDR1 SNHLY, CDR2 FYNNEI. The V and J ends lost 0 bases and 12 bases respectively, with 14 bases between them. The CDR3 length is 14 residues. The CDR3 here is CASSEANGLGELFF. The DNA of the CDR3 is TGTGCCAGCAGTGAAGCTAACGGCTTAGGGGAACTGTTTTTT.

The table lists this clonotype with a few counts. J is TRBJ1-4 and V is TRBV4-3; D perhaps matches TRBD1 (6 bases). This CDR3 contains 17 residues. The germline V gene has CDR1 LGHNA and CDR2 YSLEER. V dropped 0 bases and J dropped 8 bases, with 19 bases sitting between them. This chain's CDR3 is CASSQDLGGQGREKLFF. The CDR3, as DNA: TGCGCCAGCAGCCAAGATCTTGGAGGCCAGGGGCGGGAAAAACTGTTTTTT.

This clonotype was counted many times. This chain links TRBV29-1 with TRBJ2-1; D uncertain. This CDR3 is 12 amino acids long. From germline, CDR1 is SQVTM and CDR2 ANQGSEA. Trimming shortened V by 6 bases and J by 4 bases, and 10 bases separated the two germline ends. The CDR3 nucleotides read TGCAGCGTCCATCCGCGATACAATGAGCAGTTCTTC. This encodes CSVHPRYNEQFF.

This clonotype has a handful of counts. V and J are TRBV20-1 and TRBJ1-2; TRBD1 is a possible D gene (6 bases). Deletions cut 6 bases from V and 4 bases from J, with 21 bases between. This CDR3 spans 15 amino acids. The germline gives CDR1 DFQATT, CDR2 SNEGSKA (reference sequence). The CDR3 coding sequence is TGCAGTGCGACGAACCGAGGGGGGCCCCTCTATGGCTACACCTTC. Translation: CSATNRGGPLYGYTF.

This clonotype has a handful of counts. CDR3 sequence (DNA): TGCAGTGCTAGAGGTGCTAGCGGGGGGATCCACAATGAGCAGTTCTTC. It translates to CSARGASGGIHNEQFF. This sequence joins TRBV20-1 and TRBJ2-1; 11 nucleotides agree with TRBD2. The CDR3 runs to 16 residues. The V and J ends lost 1 base and 5 bases, in that order; junction bases with no gene match: 7. Germline CDR1 and CDR2: DFQATT and SNEGSKA (reference sequence).

In this sample, this clonotype turned up a few times. This chain joins TRBV7-9 and TRBJ1-4; maybe TRBD1 (5 bases). Trimming removed 4 bases at V and 4 bases at J, with 13 bases between. The CDR3 totals 15 residues. The germline V gene has CDR1 SEHNR and CDR2 FQNEAQ (reference sequence). CDR3 DNA sequence: TGTGCCAGCAGCTCTGGAGAGGGGCGTAATGAAAAACTGTTTTTT. This codes for CASSSGEGRNEKLFF.

This clonotype appeared a few times. The chain joins TRBV7-9 to TRBJ2-1, with D unclear. Germline CDR1 and CDR2: SEHNR and FQNEAQ (reference sequence). CDR3 length: 14 amino acids. The germline V and J ends were trimmed by 5 bases and 7 bases, with 15 bases remaining between them. The DNA for the CDR3 is TGTGCCAGCAGCCAGCACCGCCTGGGTAATGAGCAGTTCTTC. It is translated as CASSQHRLGNEQFF.

This clonotype was found a few times. The chain employs TRBV6-2 or TRBV6-3 and TRBJ2-7; D is possibly TRBD1 (6 bases). Germline assignment: CDR1 MNHEY and CDR2 SVGEGT. V was cut by 2 bases and J by 3 bases, with 11 bases left in between. The CDR3 spans 14 residues. In nucleotides, the CDR3 is TGTGCCAGCAGTTACGGGGGCAGCCTCTACGAGCAGTACTTC. Its protein is CASSYGGSLYEQYF.

CDR3 coding DNA: TGTGCCAGCAGTTACGCAGGGACAGGGGGCAGGTACGAGCAGTACTTC. It yields the protein CASSYAGTGGRYEQYF. V usage is TRBV6-5 and J usage is TRBJ2-7, with 12 nucleotides matching TRBD1. The CDR3 covers 16 residues. CDR1 is MNHEY, CDR2 SVGAGI, per germline. The junction had 6 bases not matched to a gene; V was cut back by 2 bases and J by 4 bases.

This clonotype was counted only a few times. The rearrangement links TRBV5-1 to TRBJ1-2, with D tentatively TRBD1 (5 bases). Germline V gives CDR1 SGHRS, CDR2 YFSETQ. This CDR3 comprises 14 residues. Trimming removed 3 bases at V and 4 bases at J, with 13 bases between. CDR3 region: CASSSGQGTYGYTF. The DNA of the CDR3 is TGCGCCAGCAGCTCGGGGCAGGGAACCTATGGCTACACCTTC. The whole variable domain, remainder taken from reference TRBV5-1 and TRBJ1-2, is KAGVTQTPRYLIKTRGQQVTLSCSPISGHRSVSWYQQTPGQGLQFLFEYFSETQRNKGNFPGRFSGRQFSNSRSEMNVSTLELGDSALYLCASSSGQGTYGYTFGSGTRLTVV.

This clonotype was picked up many times. The chain carries TRBV5-5 and TRBJ2-7; D unresolved. V lost 1 base and J 1 base, leaving 6 bases between the germline ends. This CDR3 comprises 13 residues. CDR1 is SGHKS, CDR2 YYEKEE, per germline (reference sequence). CDR3 residues: CASSLSFSYEQYF. The CDR3 bases are TGTGCCAGCAGCTTGAGCTTTTCCTACGAGCAGTACTTC.

The sample holds a few counts of this clonotype. The chain employs TRBV7-2 and TRBJ1-2; D unresolved. V lost 5 bases and J 0 bases, leaving 22 bases between the germline ends. The CDR3 contains 18 residues. Germline V gene sequence: CDR1 SGHTA, CDR2 FQGNSA. The CDR3 region is CASSLSFLAETTNYGYTF. The CDR3 DNA reads TGTGCCAGCAGCCTTAGTTTTCTCGCGGAGACAACTAACTATGGCTACACCTTC.